This T cell receptor beta chain was captured in a study of cytomegalovirus exposure and HLA in healthy donors. The method was immunoSEQ multiplex PCR; TCRdb's version includes in-frame clones alone and lacks a portion of them. The sample contains fewer than 400,000 clones, 86% of which appear only once. V was clipped by 5 bases and J by 9 bases, with 14 bases between them. The CDR3 extends over 13 amino acids. Germline V gene data show CDR1 as MNHEY and CDR2 as SMNVEV (reference sequence). Sequencing was carried out using PBMCs. The origin of this receptor is a woman younger than 30 in good health and CMV-seronegative. The chain has TRBV27 and TRBJ2-1; D might be TRBD1 (6 bases). CDR3 bases: TGTGCCAGCAGTGCAGAACAGGGTTCTGAGCAGTTCTTC. Translation gives CASSAEQGSEQFF.